This TCR beta chain was sequenced for a study of blood T cell repertoires in COVID-19. As for the study in general: Sites in the United States, Italy and Spain provided acute and convalescent COVID-19 samples. The analysed material was cDNA or gDNA that came from T cells, B-cell-depleted T cells, or PBMCs.

V lost 2 bases and J lost 7; bases outside the gene matches: 12. The CDR3 has 17 residues. Germline lookup yields CDR1 SGHDT and CDR2 YYEEEE. In the original workflow: Researchers report that nucleated cell counts were estimated from reference gene primer amplification. Clones were read by immunoSEQ multiplex PCR, and TCRdb kept only the in-frame ones, dropping some. Clonal size and the V and J genes are those of that table, whereas D and trimming came from the DNA. The sample shows about 120,000 clones, 85% to 90% of them seen only once. Material for sequencing was peripheral blood. The chain carries TRBV5-6 and TRBJ2-1; 10 bases align to TRBD2. This TCR was sampled from a man in his 70s with active or convalescent COVID-19. This CDR3 is CASSFPTAGGPGNEQFF. CDR3 in DNA: TGTGCCAGCAGCTTCCCGACAGCGGGAGGGCCGGGTAATGAGCAGTTCTTC.